The sequence of this T cell receptor beta chain was determined in a study of PD-1 blockade in classical Hodgkin lymphoma. General study points: Similar baseline diversity was found in complete responders and newly diagnosed patients. The origin of the repertoire differences remains undefined, with disease activity or prior therapy as possible causes.

All trial patients relapsed after autologous stem cell transplantation. The table came from immunoSEQ multiplex PCR; TCRdb's copy has only in-frame clones and leaves some out. The table lists roughly 40,000 clones, around nine tenths of them singletons. Notes on this clone: Antigen: not known.

The sequence was obtained from a human donor with classical Hodgkin lymphoma. Sequencing was performed on peripheral blood mononuclear cells (PBMCs), taken at baseline.

DNA of the CDR3: TGTGCCAGCAGTTTAATTGGGGGGGCGGACACTGAAGCTTTCTTT. It codes for CASSLIGGADTEAFF. This chain uses TRBV28 with TRBJ1-1; TRBD1 is a possible D gene (6 bases). This CDR3 spans 15 amino acids. The germline V and J ends were trimmed by 2 bases and 3 bases, with 13 bases remaining between them. Germline CDR1 MDHEN, CDR2 SYDVKM.